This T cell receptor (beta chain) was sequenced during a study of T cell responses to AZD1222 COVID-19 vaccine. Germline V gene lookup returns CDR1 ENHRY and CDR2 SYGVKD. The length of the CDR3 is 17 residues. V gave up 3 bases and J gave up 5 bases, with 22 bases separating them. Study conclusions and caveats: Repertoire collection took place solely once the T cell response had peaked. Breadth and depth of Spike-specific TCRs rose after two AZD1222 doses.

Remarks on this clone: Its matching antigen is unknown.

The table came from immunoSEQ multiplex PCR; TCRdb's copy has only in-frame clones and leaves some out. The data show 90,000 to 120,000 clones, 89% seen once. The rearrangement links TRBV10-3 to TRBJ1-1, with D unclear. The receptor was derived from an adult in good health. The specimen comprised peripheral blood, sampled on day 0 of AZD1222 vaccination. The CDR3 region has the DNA TGTGCCATCAGTGACACCCTTGGGAAGGGAGGAAGGACTGAAGCTTTCTTT. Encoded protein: CAISDTLGKGGRTEAFF.